Listed below are T cell receptor beta chains from one sample, sequenced in a study of blood T cell repertoires in COVID-19. The data were produced by immunoSEQ multiplex PCR, yet TCRdb's version contains in-frame clones alone and is incomplete. In the table there are around 160,000 clones, about 87% of which are singletons. Sequencing was done on a sample of peripheral blood. The receptors stem from a man of 80 years or more with acute or convalescent COVID-19. Both conserved end residues are part of each CDR3. D genes are given only for firm matches. The size field is filled for only some rows; it gives once, few, many or a size class.

v_call	d_call	clone_size	j_call	cdr3_nt	cdr3_aa
TRBV30	.	.	TRBJ1-2	TGTGCCTGGAGGCGACGGGACACCCCTAACTATGGCTACACCTTC	CAWRRRDTPNYGYTF
TRBV5-1	.	.	TRBJ2-2	TGCGCCAGCAGCAGTGTCCGGGGGTCCGGGGAGCTGTTTTTT	CASSSVRGSGELFF
TRBV10-2	.	.	TRBJ1-5	TGCGCCAGCAGTGCAACAGCCAATCAGCCCCAGCATTTT	CASSATANQPQHF
TRBV3-1/TRBV3-2	.	.	TRBJ1-6	TGTGCCAGCAGCCAAGACCCAGGGGCCAATTCACCCCTCCACTTT	CASSQDPGANSPLHF
TRBV5-1	TRBD1	.	TRBJ1-1	TGCGCCAGCAGCAGAACCGGGACAGGGGGCGGAGTAACTGAAGCTTTCTTT	CASSRTGTGGGVTEAFF
TRBV5-4	.	.	TRBJ1-2	TGTGCCAGCAGCCCCGATAGCACCAACTATGGCTACACCTTC	CASSPDSTNYGYTF
TRBV28	.	.	TRBJ2-2	TGTGCCAGCAGTTTTGGTCAGGGGAGCACCGGGGAGCTGTTTTTT	CASSFGQGSTGELFF
TRBV18	.	.	TRBJ1-1	TGTGCCAGCTCACCAGGCGAGGGCCCTCCTTTCTTT	CASSPGEGPPFF
TRBV6-4	.	.	TRBJ1-3	TGTGCCAGCAGGACGACAGCACCCGGTGGAAACACCATATATTTT	CASRTTAPGGNTIYF
TRBV5-1	.	few	TRBJ2-5	TGCGCCAGCTCCTTGGGGGCAGCCCAAGAGACCCAGTACTTC	CASSLGAAQETQYF
TRBV28	.	.	TRBJ1-5	TGTGCCAGCAGCCCTTGGGGCTGGAGCAATCAGCCCCAGCATTTT	CASSPWGWSNQPQHF
TRBV29-1	.	.	TRBJ2-4	TGCAGCGTTGTTTGGGCAGCTCTCGTCAAAAACATTCAGTACTTC	CSVVWAALVKNIQYF
TRBV30	.	.	TRBJ1-4	TGTGCCTGGAGTGACAGGGTGGGTGAAAAACTGTTTTTT	CAWSDRVGEKLFF
TRBV5-4	TRBD1	.	TRBJ1-5	TGTGCCAGCAGCTCTAATGACAGGGAAGGAAGCAATCAGCCCCAGCATTTT	CASSSNDREGSNQPQHF
TRBV27	.	.	TRBJ1-5	TGTGCCACCGGACTAACGGACAATCAGCCCCAGCATTTT	CATGLTDNQPQHF
TRBV6-5	.	few	TRBJ1-4	TGTGCCAGCAGTTACTCGGTGGGGGGGCTAGGAAAACTGTTTTTT	CASSYSVGGLGKLFF
TRBV7-8	.	.	TRBJ2-5	TGTGCCAGCAGCGTAACAGGGCTCGTTGAGACCCAGTACTTC	CASSVTGLVETQYF
TRBV28	.	.	TRBJ1-1	TGTGCCAGCAGTTTATTTCAGGGGTCTGAAGCTTTCTTT	CASSLFQGSEAFF
TRBV2	TRBD2	.	TRBJ2-3	TGTGCCAGCACCCGGGGATGGGCGGGAGAAACAGATACGCAGTATTTT	CASTRGWAGETDTQYF
TRBV28	.	once	TRBJ2-2	TGTGCCAGCAGTTTATGGCAGGGTAAATCCGGGGAGCTGTTTTTT	CASSLWQGKSGELFF
TRBV15	TRBD1	.	TRBJ1-2	TGTGCCACCAGCAGCGCGACCAGGGGGCAGTACACCTTC	CATSSATRGQYTF
TRBV6-5	TRBD2	.	TRBJ2-7	TGTGCCAGCGTATCGGGACTAGCGGGAGTCAACGAGCAGTACTTC	CASVSGLAGVNEQYF
TRBV24-1	.	.	TRBJ2-7	TGTGCCACCAGTGATTGGGGGGTCAACGAGCAGTACTTC	CATSDWGVNEQYF
TRBV2	.	.	TRBJ1-2	TGTGCCAGCAGTGAAGGGCTCCGCTATGGCTACACCTTC	CASSEGLRYGYTF
TRBV7-2	.	.	TRBJ1-3	TGTGCCAGCAGCGTGGACAGCGGAAACACCATATATTTT	CASSVDSGNTIYF
TRBV27	TRBD1	.	TRBJ2-1	TGTGCCAGCAGTCCAGGGGGTCGGGGTTCCTACAATGAGCAGTTCTTC	CASSPGGRGSYNEQFF
TRBV5-1	.	.	TRBJ1-1	TGCGCCAGCAGCTCCGGGGTCCTGAACACTGAAGCTTTCTTT	CASSSGVLNTEAFF
TRBV19	TRBD1	.	TRBJ1-6	TGTGCCAGTAGTATCGGGGGTAGGACAGGGGGCGAGAATTCACCCCTCCACTTT	CASSIGGRTGGENSPLHF
TRBV28	TRBD1	.	TRBJ1-5	TGTGCCAGCAGTTGGGGGACAGTCAATCAGCCCCAGCATTTT	CASSWGTVNQPQHF
TRBV5-5	.	.	TRBJ1-5	TGTGCCAGCAGCTTGGTGGGACCGGGACACGGGTCGGGGCCCCAGCATTTT	CASSLVGPGHGSGPQHF
TRBV21-1	.	.	TRBJ2-3	TGTGCCAGCAACAGCAAAGTGGTGCCTCTAAAGGGCACAGATACGCAGTATTTT	CASNSKVVPLKGTDTQYF
TRBV6-5	TRBD1	.	TRBJ1-1	TGTGCCAGCGTTTTTGGACAGGGCGAGGGGCAAGCTTTCTTT	CASVFGQGEGQAFF
TRBV11-2	TRBD1	.	TRBJ2-7	TGTGCCAGCAGCTTAGAAGGGCAGGGGGCCTACGAGCAGTACTTC	CASSLEGQGAYEQYF
TRBV6-5	.	.	TRBJ1-2	TGTGCCAGCAGGGAGCCTAACTATGGCTACACCTTC	CASREPNYGYTF